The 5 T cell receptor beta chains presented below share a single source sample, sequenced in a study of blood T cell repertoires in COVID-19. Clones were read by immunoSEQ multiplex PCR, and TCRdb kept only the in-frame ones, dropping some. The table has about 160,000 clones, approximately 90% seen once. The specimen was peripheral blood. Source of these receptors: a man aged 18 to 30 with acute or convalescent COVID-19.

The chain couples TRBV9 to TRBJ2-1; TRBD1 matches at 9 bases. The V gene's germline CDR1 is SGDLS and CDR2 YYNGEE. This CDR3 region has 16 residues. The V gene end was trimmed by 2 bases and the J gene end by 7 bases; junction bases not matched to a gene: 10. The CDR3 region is CASSVARTGVPNEQFF. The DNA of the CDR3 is TGTGCCAGCAGCGTTGCGAGGACAGGGGTCCCGAATGAGCAGTTCTTC.

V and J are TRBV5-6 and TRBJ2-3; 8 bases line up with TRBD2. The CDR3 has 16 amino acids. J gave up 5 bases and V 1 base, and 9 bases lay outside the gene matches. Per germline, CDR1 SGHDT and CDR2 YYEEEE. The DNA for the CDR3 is TGTGCCAGCAGCTTGCCGGGCGGGGGGCCGGAAGATACGCAGTATTTT. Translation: CASSLPGGGPEDTQYF.

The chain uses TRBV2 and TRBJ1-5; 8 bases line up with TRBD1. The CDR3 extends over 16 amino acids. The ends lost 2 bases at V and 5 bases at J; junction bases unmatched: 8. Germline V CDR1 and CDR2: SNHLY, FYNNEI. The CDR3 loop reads CASSEYIGQGYQPQHF. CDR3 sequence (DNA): TGTGCCAGCAGTGAATACATAGGACAGGGATATCAGCCCCAGCATTTT.

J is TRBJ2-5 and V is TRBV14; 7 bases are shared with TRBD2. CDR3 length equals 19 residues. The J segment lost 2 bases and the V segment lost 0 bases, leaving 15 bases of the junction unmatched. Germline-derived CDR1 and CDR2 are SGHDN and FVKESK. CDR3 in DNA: TGTGCCAGCAGCCAAGAATTGGGTAGCTTGGGAGGGCCTCAAGAGACCCAGTACTTC. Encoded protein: CASSQELGSLGGPQETQYF.

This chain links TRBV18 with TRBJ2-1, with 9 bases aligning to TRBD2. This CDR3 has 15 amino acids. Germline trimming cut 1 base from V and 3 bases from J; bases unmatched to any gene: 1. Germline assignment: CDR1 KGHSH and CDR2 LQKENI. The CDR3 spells CASSPLAGDYNEQFF. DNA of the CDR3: TGTGCCAGCTCACCACTAGCGGGAGACTACAATGAGCAGTTCTTC.